This TCR beta chain stems from a study of a mutant IDH1 vaccine in newly diagnosed glioma. Study in general: Onset of vaccination occurred 4-6 weeks following radiotherapy alone, or with temozolomide cycles. Patients' prior therapy spanned radiotherapy, temozolomide, or both; most underwent both.

For this clone: The antigen remains undetermined.

The method was immunoSEQ multiplex PCR; TCRdb's version includes in-frame clones alone and lacks a portion of them. Counted here are tens of thousands of clones, 81% occurring once; the ten biggest clones make up roughly 4.5%. Specified time point: week 35, safety follow-up. Doses comprised 300 ug of mutant IDH1 20-mer peptide each, plus topical imiquimod. The CDR3 runs 13 residues. Germline V lookup: CDR1 SGHTA, CDR2 FQGNSA. Trimming cost V 3 bases and J 8 bases, with 13 bases left between them. The clonotype comes from a woman between 35 and 50 years old with glioma. Some clones in this sample may be carry-over from other donors' samples. V and J are TRBV7-2 and TRBJ1-2, with D unresolved. The input for sequencing was PBMCs, taken from a glioma patient whose treatment included an IDH1 peptide vaccine. CDR3 residues: CASSLESSRGYTF. The CDR3 bases are TGTGCCAGCAGCTTGGAATCTTCCCGGGGCTACACCTTC.